The present T cell receptor beta chain was sequenced within a study of blood T cell repertoires in COVID-19. The protocol was immunoSEQ multiplex PCR, while the TCRdb copy is restricted to in-frame clones and leaves out a portion. The table records approximately 120,000 clones, approximately 85% of them present only once. The sequence was obtained from a human donor in a cohort sampled during active COVID-19. The sequenced sample consisted of peripheral blood.

In nucleotides, the CDR3 is TGTGCCAGCAGCGACACCTACGAGCAGTACTTC. Amino acids: CASSDTYEQYF. The V gene is TRBV6-5, the J gene TRBJ2-7; no clear D. The V end lost 6 bases, the J end lost 2 bases, and 5 bases lay between the germline ends. The germline V gene encodes CDR1 MNHEY and CDR2 SVGAGI. The CDR3 sequence is 11 residues long.